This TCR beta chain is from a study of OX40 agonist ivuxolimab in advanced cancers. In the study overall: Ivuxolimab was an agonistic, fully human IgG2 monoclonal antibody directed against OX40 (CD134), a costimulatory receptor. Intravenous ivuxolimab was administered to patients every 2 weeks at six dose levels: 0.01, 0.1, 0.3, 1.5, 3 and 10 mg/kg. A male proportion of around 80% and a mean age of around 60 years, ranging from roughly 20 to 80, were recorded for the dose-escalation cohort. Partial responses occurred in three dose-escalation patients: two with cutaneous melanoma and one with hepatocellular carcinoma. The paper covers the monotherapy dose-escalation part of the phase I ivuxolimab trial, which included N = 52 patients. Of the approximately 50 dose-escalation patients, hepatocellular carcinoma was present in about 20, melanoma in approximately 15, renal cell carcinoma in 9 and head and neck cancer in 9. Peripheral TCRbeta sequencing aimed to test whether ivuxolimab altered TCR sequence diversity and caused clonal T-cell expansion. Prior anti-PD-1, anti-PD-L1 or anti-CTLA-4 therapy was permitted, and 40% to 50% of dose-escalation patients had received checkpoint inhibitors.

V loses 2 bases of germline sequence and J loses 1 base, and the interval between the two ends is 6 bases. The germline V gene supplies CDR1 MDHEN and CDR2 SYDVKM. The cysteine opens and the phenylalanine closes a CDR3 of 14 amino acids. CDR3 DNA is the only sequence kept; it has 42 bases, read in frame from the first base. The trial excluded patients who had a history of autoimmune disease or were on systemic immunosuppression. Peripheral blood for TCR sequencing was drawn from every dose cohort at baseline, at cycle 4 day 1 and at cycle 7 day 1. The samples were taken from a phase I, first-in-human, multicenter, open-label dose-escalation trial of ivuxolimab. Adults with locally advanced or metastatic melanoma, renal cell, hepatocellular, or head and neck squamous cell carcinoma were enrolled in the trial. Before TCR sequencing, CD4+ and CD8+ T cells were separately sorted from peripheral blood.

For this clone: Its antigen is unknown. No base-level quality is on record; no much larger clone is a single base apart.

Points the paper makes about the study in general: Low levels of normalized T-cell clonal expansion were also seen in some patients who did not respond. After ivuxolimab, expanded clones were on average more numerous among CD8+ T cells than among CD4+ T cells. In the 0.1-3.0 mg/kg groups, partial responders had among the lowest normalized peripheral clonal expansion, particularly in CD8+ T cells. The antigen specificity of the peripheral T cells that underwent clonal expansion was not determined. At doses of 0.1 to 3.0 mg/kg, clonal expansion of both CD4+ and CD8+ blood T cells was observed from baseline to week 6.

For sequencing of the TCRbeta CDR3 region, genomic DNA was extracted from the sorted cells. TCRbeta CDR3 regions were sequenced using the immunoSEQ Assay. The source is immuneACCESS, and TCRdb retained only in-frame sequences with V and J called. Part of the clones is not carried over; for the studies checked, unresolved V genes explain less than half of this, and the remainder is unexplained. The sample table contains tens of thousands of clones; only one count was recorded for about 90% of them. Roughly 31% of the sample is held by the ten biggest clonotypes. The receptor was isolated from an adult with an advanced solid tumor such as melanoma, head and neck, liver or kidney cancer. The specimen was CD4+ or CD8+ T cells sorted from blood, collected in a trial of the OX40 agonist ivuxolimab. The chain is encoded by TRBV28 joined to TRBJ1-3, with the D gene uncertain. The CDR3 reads CASSLRGSGNTIYF. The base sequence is TGTGCCAGCAGTTTACGGGGATCTGGAAACACCATATATTTT.